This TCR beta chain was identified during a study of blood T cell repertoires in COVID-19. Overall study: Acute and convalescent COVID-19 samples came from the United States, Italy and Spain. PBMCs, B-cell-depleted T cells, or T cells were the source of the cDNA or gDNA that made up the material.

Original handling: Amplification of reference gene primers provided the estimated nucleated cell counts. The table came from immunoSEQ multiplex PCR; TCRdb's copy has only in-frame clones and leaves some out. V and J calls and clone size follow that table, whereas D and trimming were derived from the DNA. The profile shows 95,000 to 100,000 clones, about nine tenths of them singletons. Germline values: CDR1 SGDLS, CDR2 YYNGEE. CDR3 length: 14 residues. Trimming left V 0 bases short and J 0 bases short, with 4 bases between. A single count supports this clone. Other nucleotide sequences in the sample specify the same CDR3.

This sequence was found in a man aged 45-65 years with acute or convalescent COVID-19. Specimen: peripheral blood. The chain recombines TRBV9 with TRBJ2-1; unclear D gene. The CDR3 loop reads CASSVGSSYNEQFF. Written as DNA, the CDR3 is TGTGCCAGCAGCGTAGGGAGCTCCTACAATGAGCAGTTCTTC. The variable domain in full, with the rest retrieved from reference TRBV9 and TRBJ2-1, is DSGVTQTPKHLITATGQRVTLRCSPRSGDLSVYWYQQSLDQGLQFLIQYYNGEERAKGNILERFSAQQFPDLHSELNLSSLELGDSALYFCASSVGSSYNEQFFGPGTRLTVL.